Listed here are 15 T cell receptor beta chains from one sample, sequenced in a study of CD8+ T cells in alopecia areata. Sequencing relied on a cDNA template that was reverse transcribed from extracted RNA. Generated by immunoSEQ multiplex PCR, the TCRdb table keeps only in-frame clones and is missing some. This table holds 100,000 to 150,000 clones, roughly two fifths found once. The specimen sequenced was CD4+ T cells sorted from blood. The receptors originated from a human donor with alopecia areata.

This clone showed up just a few times. The chain joins TRBV29-1 to TRBJ2-1; 10 bases map to TRBD2. This CDR3 spans 12 amino acids. Losses at the gene ends were 5 bases for V and 10 bases for J; bases not matched to a gene: 5. The germline gives CDR1 SQVTM, CDR2 ANQGSEA. CDR3: CSVPSSGGEQFF. For the CDR3, the DNA is TGCAGCGTTCCCAGTAGCGGGGGGGAGCAGTTCTTC.

This clone was counted between two and nine times. The chain has TRBV4-1 and TRBJ1-5; TRBD1 aligns across 9 bases. V lost 3 bases, J lost 3 bases, and 6 bases stayed unmatched. The CDR3 spans 16 residues. The germline gives CDR1 MGHRA, CDR2 YSYEKL. CDR3 coding DNA: TGCGCCAGCAGCCACTTAGGACAGGGGAACAATCAGCCCCAGCATTTT. Its protein product is CASSHLGQGNNQPQHF.

This clone was observed a handful of times. The CDR3 region has the DNA TGTGCCAGCTCACCCCGGGACAGGGGGAACACTGAAGCTTTCTTT. Its protein product is CASSPRDRGNTEAFF. The J gene is TRBJ1-1, the V gene TRBV18; 10 nucleotides match TRBD1. The J segment lost 1 base and the V segment lost 3 bases, leaving 2 bases of the junction unmatched. The CDR3 consists of 15 residues. CDR1 is KGHSH and CDR2 is LQKENI in the germline V gene.

The DNA for the CDR3 is TGCAGCGCTGGACATGGGAACACTGAAGCTTTCTTT. It is translated as CSAGHGNTEAFF. V and J are TRBV29-1 and TRBJ1-1; D is perhaps TRBD1 (5 bases). This CDR3 comprises 12 residues. The V and J ends lost 7 bases and 1 base respectively, with 10 bases between them. Per germline, CDR1 SQVTM and CDR2 ANQGSEA. Full variable domain (remainder filled in from reference TRBV29-1 and TRBJ1-1): SAVISQKPSRDICQRGTSLTIQCQVDSQVTMMFWYRQQPGQSLTLIATANQGSEATYESGFVIDKFPISRPNLTFSTLTVSNMSPEDSSIYLCSAGHGNTEAFFGQGTRLTVV.

This chain joins TRBV29-1 and TRBJ1-3; the D is unclear. The germline V gene encodes CDR1 SQVTM and CDR2 ANQGSEA. There are 14 residues in the CDR3. Trimming took 4 bases from V and 1 from J, leaving 11 bases between them. The CDR3 coding sequence is TGCAGCGTTGGACTGGGCAGTTCTGGAAACACCATATATTTT. Translated: CSVGLGSSGNTIYF.

This clone has only a few counts. The chain carries TRBV29-1 and TRBJ1-1; 8 bases map to TRBD1. V trimming: 3 bases; J trimming: 7 bases; junction bases outside the gene matches: 7. CDR3 length: 13 residues. Germline V gene sequence: CDR1 SQVTM, CDR2 ANQGSEA. The CDR3 protein is CSVESQGDSEAFF. CDR3 coding DNA: TGCAGCGTTGAGTCACAGGGGGACAGTGAAGCTTTCTTT.

The rearrangement links TRBV28 to TRBJ2-3; D gene uncertain. CDR3 length: 12 residues. In germline, CDR1 is MDHEN, CDR2 SYDVKM. V was cut by 8 bases and J by 1 base, with 7 bases left in between. CDR3 in amino acids: CASGVGTDTQYF. The CDR3, as DNA: TGTGCCAGCGGCGTAGGCACAGATACGCAGTATTTT.

CDR3 sequence: CASAPRVTGELFF. The DNA of the CDR3 is TGTGCTAGTGCCCCACGTGTCACCGGGGAGCTGTTTTTT. The chain links TRBV12-5 to TRBJ2-2, with D unresolved. The germline V and J ends were trimmed by 7 bases and 4 bases, with 10 bases remaining between them. This CDR3 spans 13 amino acids. Germline lookup yields CDR1 LGHNT and CDR2 FRNRAP.

This clone was seen a few times. This chain's CDR3 is CSARGGQENTGELFF. The CDR3 region has the DNA TGCAGCGCCCGGGGGGGACAGGAGAACACCGGGGAGCTGTTTTTT. The genes are TRBV29-1 and TRBJ2-2; D possibly uses TRBD1 or TRBD2 (8 bases each). CDR1 SQVTM and CDR2 ANQGSEA come from the germline V gene. The CDR3 covers 15 residues. V lost 7 bases and J lost 1, with 16 bases in between.

The J gene is TRBJ2-5, the V gene TRBV5-1; 9 bases line up with TRBD1. With V trimmed by 4 bases and J by 5 bases, 6 bases remained unmatched. The CDR3 totals 14 residues. Per the germline V gene, CDR1 is SGHRS and CDR2 is YFSETQ. CDR3 amino acids: CASSGGTGPETQYF. CDR3 in DNA: TGCGCCAGCAGCGGAGGGACAGGGCCTGAGACCCAGTACTTC.

In this sample, this clone turned up a few times. V gene TRBV7-2 combines with J gene TRBJ1-1; no firm D call. CDR3 length: 14 amino acids. V gave up 3 bases and J gave up 5 bases, with 13 bases separating them. Germline CDR1 is SGHTA and CDR2 is FQGNSA. CDR3: CASSFLIGETEAFF. The CDR3 DNA sequence: TGTGCCAGCAGCTTCCTTATCGGAGAAACTGAAGCTTTCTTT.

The chain is built from TRBV16 and TRBJ1-1; 8 bases fit TRBD1. The CDR3 consists of 13 residues. The germline gives CDR1 KGHSY, CDR2 FQNENV. V shed 5 bases, J shed 4 bases, and the junction held 3 bases outside the gene matches. The CDR3 region is CASSIDRGTEAFF. The CDR3 nucleotides are TGTGCCAGCAGCATTGACAGGGGCACTGAAGCTTTCTTT. Full variable domain (outside the CDR3, taken from reference TRBV16 and TRBJ1-1): GEEVAQTPKHLVRGEGQKAKLYCAPIKGHSYVFWYQQVLKNEFKFLISFQNENVFDETGMPKERFSAKCLPNSPCSLEIQATKLEDSAVYFCASSIDRGTEAFFGQGTRLTVV.

The table lists this clone with a few counts. CDR3 DNA: TGTGCCAGCAGCTCTACCCGGGATTCTAACTATGGCTACACCTTC. It is translated as CASSSTRDSNYGYTF. The rearrangement joins TRBV7-9 to TRBJ1-2, with D unclear. The V gene lost 4 bases and the J gene lost 0 bases, with 12 bases spanning the gap. The CDR3 is 15 residues long. Germline V lookup: CDR1 SEHNR, CDR2 FQNEAQ (reference sequence). Looking up the rest from reference TRBV7-9 and TRBJ1-2 gives the full variable domain: DTGVSQNPRHKITKRGQNVTFRCDPISEHNRLYWYRQTLGQGPEFLTYFQNEAQLEKSRLLSDRFSAERPKGSFSTLEIQRTEQGDSAMYLCASSSTRDSNYGYTFGSGTRLTVV.

The V gene is TRBV5-1, the J gene TRBJ2-7; 11 bases line up with TRBD2. Germline-derived CDR1 and CDR2 are SGHRS and YFSETQ. V gave up 3 bases and J gave up 6 bases; unmatched junction bases: 5. The CDR3 runs to 14 residues. In DNA, the CDR3 is TGCGCCAGCAGCTCTAGCGGGAGGTTCCTCGAGCAGTACTTC. Amino acids: CASSSSGRFLEQYF.

In this sample, this clone turned up a few times. The chain links TRBV18 to TRBJ1-5, with D possibly being TRBD1 (6 bases). The CDR3 is made up of 15 amino acids. Germline V gene lookup returns CDR1 KGHSH and CDR2 LQKENI. Trimming cost V 6 bases and J 6 bases, with 18 bases left between them. CDR3 nucleotides: TGTGCCAGCTCGCAAACAGGGAGGGCGATTCAGCCCCAGCATTTT. Protein: CASSQTGRAIQPQHF.